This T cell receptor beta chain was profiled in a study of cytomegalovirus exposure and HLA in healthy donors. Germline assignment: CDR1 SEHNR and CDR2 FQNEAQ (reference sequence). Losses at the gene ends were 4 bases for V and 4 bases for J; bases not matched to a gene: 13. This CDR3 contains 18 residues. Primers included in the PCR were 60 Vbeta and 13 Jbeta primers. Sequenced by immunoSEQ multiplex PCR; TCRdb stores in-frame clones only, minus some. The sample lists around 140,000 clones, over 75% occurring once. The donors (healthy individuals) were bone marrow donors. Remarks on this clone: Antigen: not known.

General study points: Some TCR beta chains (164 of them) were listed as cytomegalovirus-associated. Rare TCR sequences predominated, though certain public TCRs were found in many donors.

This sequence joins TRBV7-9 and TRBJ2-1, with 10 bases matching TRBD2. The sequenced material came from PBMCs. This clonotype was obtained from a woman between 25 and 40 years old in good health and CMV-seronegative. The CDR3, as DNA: TGTGCCAGCAGCTACATGGGACTACTAGCGGGAATGTACAATGAGCAGTTCTTC. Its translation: CASSYMGLLAGMYNEQFF.